This T cell receptor beta chain derives from a study of naive and memory T cell subsets. This clonotype has a count of ten or more. V was shortened by 2 bases and J by 3 bases, with 15 bases between the two germline ends. Per germline, CDR1 MNHEY and CDR2 SVGEGT. The length of the CDR3 is 16 residues. The beta constant-region primer was an equimolar mix of two oligonucleotides covering TRBC1 and TRBC2. The ligated cDNA underwent four PCR rounds using SP2 and nested alpha and beta constant-region primers. TCRdb ran MiXCR on the UMI-ligation and nested PCR reads and lists one entry per CDR3 protein. The data contain 25,000 to 40,000 distinct CDR3 sequences, less than 20% of them seen just once; the ten biggest clones take up roughly 3.5%.

The chain has TRBV6-2 or TRBV6-3 and TRBJ2-3; D unclear. The TCR was taken from a human donor in good health. Material: effector memory CD4+ T cells from blood. The subset is: effector memory, CD45RA- CD27-. The DNA of the CDR3 is TGTGCCAGCAGTTACGATCCTGGAAAAGGAACAGATACGCAGTATTTT. It yields the protein CASSYDPGKGTDTQYF.